The clone carrying this T cell receptor (beta chain) was picked up a small number of times. The target antigen is unknown. This sample stems from a study of STAT5B mutations in CD4+ large granular lymphocyte leukemia. The assay was run at survey level. Sequenced by immunoSEQ multiplex PCR; TCRdb stores in-frame clones only, minus some. The sample holds about 34,000 clones, around 89% seen once. V lost 3 bases to trimming and J lost 6 bases; unmatched junction nucleotides: 7. The CDR3 is 15 residues long. Per the germline V gene, CDR1 is WNHNN and CDR2 is SYGVQD (reference sequence). General study points: Compared with healthy controls (2/35), patient top clones favored TRBV06 (8/27).

The clonotype was recovered from a human donor in good health. Sequencing was done on a sample of CD4+ T cells from blood buffy coats. The genes are TRBV10-1 and TRBJ1-5; 8 nucleotides agree with TRBD1. CDR3 loop: CASSDVGQGAQPQHF. The DNA for the CDR3 is TGCGCCAGCAGTGACGTTGGACAGGGTGCTCAGCCCCAGCATTTT.